One sample yielded the 13 T cell receptor beta chains listed below, sequenced in a study of T-cell memory formation after mild COVID-19. TCRdb redid the calling of the 5' RACE reads with MiXCR, one entry per CDR3 protein. The data hold about 210,000 distinct CDR3 sequences, with under 30% observed a single time. Sequenced sample: PBMCs or a T cell subset sorted from them (not recorded which). Receptors were obtained from an adult woman who had mild COVID-19 (a few samples of this study predate the infection). Cell type and time point are not known.

The chain employs TRBV7-9 and TRBJ2-3; TRBD2 agrees at 8 bases. V lost 5 bases and J lost 8; bases outside the gene matches: 9. Germline assignment: CDR1 SEHNR and CDR2 FQNEAQ (reference sequence). This CDR3 spans 14 amino acids. CDR3 in DNA: TGTGCCAGCAGCCCAAGGACTAGCTGGGCTACGCAGTATTTT. It specifies CASSPRTSWATQYF.

This clonotype was detected only a few times. The CDR3 DNA sequence: TGTGCCAGCAGCCAGACAGGCCGGAATGAGCAGTTCTTC. Its translation is CASSQTGRNEQFF. The chain uses TRBV7-9 and TRBJ2-1; D may be TRBD1 (6 bases). The length of the CDR3 is 13 residues. Germline assignment: CDR1 SEHNR and CDR2 FQNEAQ (reference sequence). Between the trimmed V and J ends, which lost 5 bases and 7 bases, there was a span of 12 bases.

The chain carries TRBV5-1 and TRBJ2-2; D is possibly TRBD1 or TRBD2 (5 bases each). Trimming cost V 3 bases and J 0 bases, with 15 bases left between them. Germline lookup yields CDR1 SGHRS and CDR2 YFSETQ. The length of the CDR3 is 17 residues. The CDR3 nucleotides read TGCGCCAGCAGCTCGAACGGGGCTAACGCGAACACCGGGGAGCTGTTTTTT. Amino acid sequence: CASSSNGANANTGELFF.

This clonotype was picked up a small number of times. The CDR3 DNA reads as TGTGCCAGCAGCCCTAGCGCCGGGGCCTACTATGGCTACACCTTC. It translates to CASSPSAGAYYGYTF. The V call is TRBV9, the J call TRBJ1-2; maybe TRBD1 (5 bases). The germline V gene encodes CDR1 SGDLS and CDR2 YYNGEE. V gave up 4 bases and J gave up 3 bases, with 16 bases separating them. The CDR3 is 15 residues long. Full variable domain (remainder filled in from reference TRBV9 and TRBJ1-2): DSGVTQTPKHLITATGQRVTLRCSPRSGDLSVYWYQQSLDQGLQFLIQYYNGEERAKGNILERFSAQQFPDLHSELNLSSLELGDSALYFCASSPSAGAYYGYTFGSGTRLTVV.

This clonotype was seen a few times. The chain combines TRBV28 with TRBJ2-1; tentatively, D is TRBD2 (6 bases). Germline V gene sequence: CDR1 MDHEN, CDR2 SYDVKM. The CDR3 runs to 16 residues. V shed 2 bases and J shed 6 bases, with 17 bases lying between them. The CDR3 here is CASSLPGTQWSNEQFF. CDR3 nucleotides: TGTGCCAGCAGTTTACCCGGGACTCAGTGGAGCAATGAGCAGTTCTTC.

CDR3 bases: TGTGCCAGCAGCCTCACAGGGGTGTTCGGGGAGACCCAGTACTTC. It specifies CASSLTGVFGETQYF. J is TRBJ2-5 and V is TRBV7-3; TRBD1 agrees at 7 bases. The germline gives CDR1 SGHTA, CDR2 FQGTGA. V gave up 5 bases and J gave up 5 bases; unmatched junction bases: 11. The CDR3 extends over 15 amino acids.

This clonotype was seen ten or more times. The chain joins TRBV20-1 to TRBJ1-1; a possible D gene is TRBD1 (5 bases). V was trimmed by 0 bases and J by 12 bases, leaving 20 bases between them. CDR3 length: 14 amino acids. CDR1 DFQATT and CDR2 SNEGSKA come from the germline V gene (reference sequence). The chain's CDR3 is CSARDRFGALRTFF. Written as DNA, the CDR3 is TGCAGTGCTAGAGATAGGTTCGGGGCCTTGAGAACTTTCTTT.

This chain links TRBV19 with TRBJ2-1; D gene ambiguous. The CDR3 runs 15 residues. V was pared by 3 bases and J by 1 base, with 10 bases between. Per germline, CDR1 LNHDA and CDR2 SQIVND (reference sequence). The CDR3 DNA is TGTGCCAGTAGTATGATGGTGGCATCCTACAATGAGCAGTTCTTC. Translating gives CASSMMVASYNEQFF.

The table lists this clonotype with many counts. The gene calls are TRBV19 and TRBJ2-1; D remains ambiguous. The germline gives CDR1 LNHDA, CDR2 SQIVND (reference sequence). Trimming removed 1 base at V and 2 bases at J, with 9 bases between. The CDR3 covers 15 residues. CDR3 protein: CASSIAGGAYNEQFF. The CDR3 DNA sequence: TGTGCCAGTAGTATAGCGGGTGGGGCCTACAATGAGCAGTTCTTC.

The chain recombines TRBV19 with TRBJ1-1, with 8 bases aligning to TRBD1. The CDR3 loop spans 14 amino acids. CDR1 and CDR2 (germline): LNHDA, SQIVND (reference sequence). V lost 5 bases, J lost 0 bases, and 2 bases stayed unmatched. As DNA, the CDR3 is TGTGCCAGTAGTGACAGGGGCATGAACACTGAAGCTTTCTTT. Protein sequence: CASSDRGMNTEAFF.

The chain uses TRBV7-2 and TRBJ2-7; no clear D. Germline loops: CDR1 SGHTA, CDR2 FQGNSA. The V end lost 5 bases, the J end lost 0 bases, and 8 bases lay between the germline ends. CDR3 length: 13 amino acids. The CDR3 nucleotides read TGTGCCAGCAGCGCCGCAAGCTCCTACGAGCAGTACTTC. Protein product: CASSAASSYEQYF.

The J gene is TRBJ1-5, the V gene TRBV6-5; 10 bases match TRBD1. The germline gives CDR1 MNHEY, CDR2 SVGAGI. The CDR3 consists of 15 residues. V shed 5 bases and J 6 bases; nucleotides not matched to a gene: 7. In DNA, the CDR3 is TGTGCCAGCAGTGCCGGGGGGACAGGGGTTCAGCCCCAGCATTTT. Its protein is CASSAGGTGVQPQHF.

The V call is TRBV5-1, the J call TRBJ1-1; 7 bases align to TRBD1. The ends lost 4 bases at V and 0 bases at J; junction bases unmatched: 6. This CDR3 has 15 residues. Germline CDR1 reads SGHRS; CDR2 reads YFSETQ. The CDR3 DNA is TGCGCCAGCAGCCACCATGACAGGGTGAACACTGAAGCTTTCTTT. Its protein product is CASSHHDRVNTEAFF.